This entry describes one TCR beta chain. Its antigen is undetermined. Cultured CD4+ T-cell DNA underwent Oncomine TCR Beta short-read sequencing. One entry per CDR3 protein results from TCRdb running MiXCR on the PCR reads. Here the sample spans around 9,800 distinct CDR3 sequences, around half being singletons. Stated treatment: approximately 9-day PBMC culture with coronavirus spike peptide pools or control peptides (ViraFEST assay). Trimming removed 5 bases at V and 4 bases at J, with 12 bases between. CDR1 and CDR2 from the germline V gene are SGHTA and FQGTGA. The CDR3 is 14 residues long. The data are from a study of vaccination and CD4 T cells after COVID-19. Whole-study context: The authors exposed cells to overlapping spike peptides derived from SARS-CoV-2, HCoV-NL63, HCoV-OC43 and HCoV-229E.

The V call is TRBV7-3, the J call TRBJ2-1; D unresolved. Material for sequencing was CD4+ T cells from blood, cultured in vitro. The sequence was collected from a human donor who had recovered from COVID-19. The CDR3, as DNA: TGTGCCAGCAGCCCCGACGGTTTATACAATGAGCAGTTCTTC. This codes for CASSPDGLYNEQFF.